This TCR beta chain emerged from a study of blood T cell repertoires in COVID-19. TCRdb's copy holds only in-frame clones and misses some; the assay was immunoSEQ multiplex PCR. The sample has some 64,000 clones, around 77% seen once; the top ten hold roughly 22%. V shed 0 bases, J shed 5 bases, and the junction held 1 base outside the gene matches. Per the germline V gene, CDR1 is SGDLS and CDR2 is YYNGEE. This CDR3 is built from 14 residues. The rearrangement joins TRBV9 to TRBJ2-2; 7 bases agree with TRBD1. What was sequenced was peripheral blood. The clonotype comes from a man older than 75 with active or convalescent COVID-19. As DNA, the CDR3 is TGTGCCAGCAGCGTAGGGGGACAGACCGGGGAGCTGTTTTTT. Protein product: CASSVGGQTGELFF.